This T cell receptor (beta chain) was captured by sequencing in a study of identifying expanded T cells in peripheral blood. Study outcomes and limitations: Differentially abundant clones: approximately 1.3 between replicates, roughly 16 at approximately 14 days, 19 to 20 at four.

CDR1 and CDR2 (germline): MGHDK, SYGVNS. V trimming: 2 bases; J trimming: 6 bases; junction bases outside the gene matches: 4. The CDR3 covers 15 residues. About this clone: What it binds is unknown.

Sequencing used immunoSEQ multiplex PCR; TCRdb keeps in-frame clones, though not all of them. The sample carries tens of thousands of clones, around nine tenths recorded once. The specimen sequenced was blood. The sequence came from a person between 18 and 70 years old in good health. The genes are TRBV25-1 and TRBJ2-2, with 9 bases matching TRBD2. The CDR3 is CASSELAGRAGELFF. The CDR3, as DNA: TGTGCCAGCAGTGAACTAGCGGGGCGAGCCGGGGAGCTGTTTTTT.